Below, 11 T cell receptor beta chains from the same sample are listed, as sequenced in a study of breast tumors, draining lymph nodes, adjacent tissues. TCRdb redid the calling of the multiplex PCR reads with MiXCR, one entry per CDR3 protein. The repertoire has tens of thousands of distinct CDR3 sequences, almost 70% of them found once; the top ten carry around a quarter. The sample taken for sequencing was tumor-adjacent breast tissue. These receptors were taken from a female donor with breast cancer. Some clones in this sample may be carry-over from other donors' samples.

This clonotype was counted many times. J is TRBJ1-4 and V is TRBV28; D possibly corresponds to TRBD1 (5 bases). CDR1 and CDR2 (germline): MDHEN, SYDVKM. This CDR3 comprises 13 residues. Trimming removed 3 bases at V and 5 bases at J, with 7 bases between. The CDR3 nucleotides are TGTGCCAGCAGTTTGCCAGGGAATGAAAAACTGTTTTTT. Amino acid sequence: CASSLPGNEKLFF.

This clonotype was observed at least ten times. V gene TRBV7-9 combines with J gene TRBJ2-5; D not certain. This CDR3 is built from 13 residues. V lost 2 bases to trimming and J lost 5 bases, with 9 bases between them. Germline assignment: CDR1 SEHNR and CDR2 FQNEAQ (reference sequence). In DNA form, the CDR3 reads TGTGCCAGCAGCTTAATGGGTATGGAGACCCAGTACTTC. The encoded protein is CASSLMGMETQYF.

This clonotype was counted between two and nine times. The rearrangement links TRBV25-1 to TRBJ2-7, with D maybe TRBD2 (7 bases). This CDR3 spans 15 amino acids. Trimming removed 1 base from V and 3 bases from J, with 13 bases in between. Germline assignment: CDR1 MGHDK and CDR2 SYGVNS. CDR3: CASSESGGSSYEQYF. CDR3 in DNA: TGTGCCAGCAGTGAATCGGGGGGCTCAAGCTACGAGCAGTACTTC.

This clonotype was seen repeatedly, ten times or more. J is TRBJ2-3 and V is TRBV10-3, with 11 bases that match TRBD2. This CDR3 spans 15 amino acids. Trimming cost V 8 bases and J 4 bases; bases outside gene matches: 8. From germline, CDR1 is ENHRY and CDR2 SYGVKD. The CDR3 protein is CAIGASGGYADTQYF. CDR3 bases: TGTGCCATCGGGGCTAGCGGGGGGTATGCAGATACGCAGTATTTT.

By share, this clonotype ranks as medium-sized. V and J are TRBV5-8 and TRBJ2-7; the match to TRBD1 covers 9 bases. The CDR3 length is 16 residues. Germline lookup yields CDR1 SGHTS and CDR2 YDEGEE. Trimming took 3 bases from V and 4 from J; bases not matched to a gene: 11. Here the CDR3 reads CASSWPPGTGRYEQYF. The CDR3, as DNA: TGTGCCAGCAGCTGGCCCCCCGGGACAGGGCGTTACGAGCAGTACTTC. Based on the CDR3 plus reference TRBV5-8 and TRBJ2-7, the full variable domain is EAGVTQSPTHLIKTRGQQATLRCSPISGHTSVYWYQQALGLGLQFLLWYDEGEERNRGNFPPRFSGRQFPNYSSELNVNALELEDSALYLCASSWPPGTGRYEQYFGPGTRLTVT.

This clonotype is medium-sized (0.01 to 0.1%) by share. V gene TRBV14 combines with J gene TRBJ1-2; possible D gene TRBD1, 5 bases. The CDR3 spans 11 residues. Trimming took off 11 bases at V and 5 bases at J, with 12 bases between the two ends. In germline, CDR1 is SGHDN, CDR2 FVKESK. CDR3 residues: CAQGPYYGYTF. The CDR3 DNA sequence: TGTGCCCAGGGACCTTATTATGGCTACACCTTC.

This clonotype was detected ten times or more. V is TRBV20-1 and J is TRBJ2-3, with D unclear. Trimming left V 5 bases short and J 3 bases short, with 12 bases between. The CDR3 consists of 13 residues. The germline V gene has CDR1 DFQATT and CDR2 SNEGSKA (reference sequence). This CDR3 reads CSASDLGTDTQYF. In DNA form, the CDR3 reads TGCAGTGCTTCGGACCTGGGTACAGATACGCAGTATTTT.

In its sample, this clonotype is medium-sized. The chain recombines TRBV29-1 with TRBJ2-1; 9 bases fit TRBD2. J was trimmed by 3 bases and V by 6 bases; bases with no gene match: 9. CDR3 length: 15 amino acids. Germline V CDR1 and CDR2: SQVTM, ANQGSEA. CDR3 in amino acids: CSVHRGAGGYNEQFF. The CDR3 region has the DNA TGCAGCGTCCACAGGGGAGCGGGAGGCTACAATGAGCAGTTCTTC.

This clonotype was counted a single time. The CDR3 DNA is TGTGCCAGCAGCCCTGCCGGGGCTAAGGGCTACACCTTC. This translates into CASSPAGAKGYTF. V usage is TRBV12-3 or TRBV12-4 and J usage is TRBJ1-2; D may be TRBD1 (5 bases). V was shortened by 6 bases and J by 8 bases, with 16 bases between the two germline ends. The CDR3 runs 13 residues.

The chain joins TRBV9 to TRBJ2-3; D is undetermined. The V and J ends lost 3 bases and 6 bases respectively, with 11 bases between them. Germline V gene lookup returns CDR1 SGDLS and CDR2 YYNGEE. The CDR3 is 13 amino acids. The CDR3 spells CASSGPSTDTQYF. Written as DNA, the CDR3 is TGTGCCAGCAGCGGGCCGTCCACGGATACGCAGTATTTT.

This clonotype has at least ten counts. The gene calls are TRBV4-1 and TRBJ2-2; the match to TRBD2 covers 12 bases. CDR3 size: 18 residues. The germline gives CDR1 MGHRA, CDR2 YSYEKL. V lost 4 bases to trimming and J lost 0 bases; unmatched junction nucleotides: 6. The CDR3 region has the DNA TGCGCCAGCAGCCCAAGACTAGCGGGAGCGACGAACACCGGGGAGCTGTTTTTT. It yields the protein CASSPRLAGATNTGELFF.